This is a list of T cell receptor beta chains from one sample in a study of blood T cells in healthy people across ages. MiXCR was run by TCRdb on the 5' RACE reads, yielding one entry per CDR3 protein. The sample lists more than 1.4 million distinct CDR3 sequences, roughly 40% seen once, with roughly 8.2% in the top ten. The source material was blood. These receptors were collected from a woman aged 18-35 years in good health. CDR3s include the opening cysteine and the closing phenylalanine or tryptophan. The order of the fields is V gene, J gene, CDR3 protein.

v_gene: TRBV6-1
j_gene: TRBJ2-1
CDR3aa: CASSFTSGGTNEQFF

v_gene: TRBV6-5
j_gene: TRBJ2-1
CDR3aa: CASWRAVSNEQFF

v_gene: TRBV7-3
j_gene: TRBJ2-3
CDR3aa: CASSLGDLGTQYF

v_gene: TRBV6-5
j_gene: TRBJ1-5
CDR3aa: CARNTGISNQPQHF

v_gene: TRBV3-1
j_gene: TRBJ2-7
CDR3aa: CASSQSYYEQYF

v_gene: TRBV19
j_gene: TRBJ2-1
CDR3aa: CASTPSPTIYNEQFF

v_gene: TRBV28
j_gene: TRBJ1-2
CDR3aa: CASRRTGGTEANYGYTF

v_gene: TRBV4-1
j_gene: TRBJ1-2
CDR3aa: CASSQEFTGRSSSGYTF

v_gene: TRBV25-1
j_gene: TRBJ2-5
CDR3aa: CVSSGTGPIQYF

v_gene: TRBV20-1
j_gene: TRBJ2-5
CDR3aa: CSAPLAGQAETQYF

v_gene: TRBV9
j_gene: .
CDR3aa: CASSAGAGTYEQYF

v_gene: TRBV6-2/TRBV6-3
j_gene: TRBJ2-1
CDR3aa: CASSGLAGEKSYNEQFF

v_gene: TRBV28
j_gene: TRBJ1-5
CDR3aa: CASSWAPNQPQHF

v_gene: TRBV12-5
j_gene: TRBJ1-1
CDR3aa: CASGSRDRVNTEAFF

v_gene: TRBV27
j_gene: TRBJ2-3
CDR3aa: CASSLSPSLDTQYF

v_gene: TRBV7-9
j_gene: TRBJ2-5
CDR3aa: CASSLGEGVQETQYF

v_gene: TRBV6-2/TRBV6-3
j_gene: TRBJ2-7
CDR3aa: CASSTVGRGPSYEQYF

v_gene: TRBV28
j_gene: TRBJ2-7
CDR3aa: CAVRRGQDYEQYF

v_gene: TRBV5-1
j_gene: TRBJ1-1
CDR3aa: CASSFRVEGTEAFF